Each of the 26 T cell receptor beta chains below was sequenced from the same sample in a study of T cell clonotyping in hematopoietic cell transplantation (dated by TCRdb to the early 2020s). Receptor amplification or capture employed the immunoSEQ multiplex PCR assay. Here the immuneACCESS table is served through TCRdb, limited to in-frame sequences with V and J called. Missing clones are a known gap in these copies; in checked studies unresolved V genes cover under half, and the rest lacks a known reason. The sample yields tens of thousands of clones; about 96% were counted once. The ten biggest clones cover around 1.5% of the sample. Explained via the paper, the time point label denotes: recipient sample about 28 days before transplant, after cytoreduction. This specimen was peripheral blood mononuclear cells, taken before stem cell transplant. Receptor source: a woman aged 45-65 years with acute myeloid leukemia. Some clones in this sample may be carry-over from other donors' samples.

The chain combines TRBV12-5 with TRBJ2-7; D gene uncertain. This CDR3 is built from 14 residues. In germline, CDR1 is LGHNT, CDR2 FRNRAP. V lost 0 bases and J lost 2, with 8 bases in between. This chain's CDR3 is CASGLVTAAYEQYF. Written as DNA, the CDR3 is TGTGCTAGTGGTTTGGTAACAGCCGCCTACGAGCAGTACTTC.

This sequence joins TRBV30 and TRBJ2-1, with TRBD2 matching 11 bases. The CDR3 extends over 15 amino acids. V was pared by 2 bases and J by 5 bases, with 5 bases of the junction left unmatched. From germline, CDR1 is GTSNPN and CDR2 SVGIG (reference sequence). The DNA of the CDR3 is TGTGCCTGGAGTCCGGGACTAGCGGAGAACAATGAGCAGTTCTTC. Its protein product is CAWSPGLAENNEQFF.

The chain uses TRBV30 and TRBJ1-1; D gene ambiguous. Germline CDR1 and CDR2: GTSNPN and SVGIG (reference sequence). Trimming took off 7 bases at V and 4 bases at J, with 16 bases between the two ends. The CDR3 covers 13 residues. The CDR3 region has the DNA TGTGCCTCCGAAGTCCGACGGGGCACTGAAGCTTTCTTT. Protein product: CASEVRRGTEAFF.

J is TRBJ1-6 and V is TRBV6-5; no reliable D call. Germline CDR1 and CDR2: MNHEY and SVGAGI. Trimming took 4 bases from V and 10 from J, leaving 11 bases between them. The CDR3 consists of 13 residues. CDR3 nucleotide sequence: TGTGCCAGCAGTTTGACGGTACGATCACCCCTCCACTTT. It translates to CASSLTVRSPLHF.

J is TRBJ2-3 and V is TRBV6-6, with D tentatively TRBD1 or TRBD2 (5 bases each). In germline, CDR1 is MNHNY, CDR2 SVGAGI (reference sequence). The V end was cut by 11 bases, the J end by 6 bases, with 27 bases between. The length of the CDR3 is 16 residues. CDR3 sequence: CAGGDTGTYIADTQYF. CDR3 DNA: TGTGCCGGCGGAGATACCGGGACCTACATTGCGGATACGCAGTATTTT.

V usage is TRBV19 and J usage is TRBJ2-7; 8 bases line up with TRBD2. This CDR3 region has 14 residues. Germline trimming cut 5 bases from V and 3 bases from J; bases unmatched to any gene: 6. In germline, CDR1 is LNHDA, CDR2 SQIVND (reference sequence). CDR3 bases: TGTGCCAGTAGTTCGTCGGGGGGGCTCTACGAGCAGTACTTC. It translates to CASSSSGGLYEQYF. Full variable domain (rest looked up from reference TRBV19 and TRBJ2-7): DGGITQSPKYLFRKEGQNVTLSCEQNLNHDAMYWYRQDPGQGLRLIYYSQIVNDFQKGDIAEGYSVSREKKESFPLTVTSAQKNPTAFYLCASSSSGGLYEQYFGPGTRLTVT.

DNA for the CDR3: TGTGCCAGCAGTACTCGGTCGGGGGGAAATCAGCCCCAGCATTTT. It translates to CASSTRSGGNQPQHF. V is TRBV6-5 and J is TRBJ1-5, with D possibly being TRBD1 (5 bases). The V and J ends lost 5 bases and 4 bases respectively, with 15 bases between them. There are 15 residues in the CDR3. CDR1 and CDR2 (germline): MNHEY, SVGAGI.

In its sample, this clone was seen once. The chain employs TRBV19 and TRBJ1-2; D is undetermined. From germline, CDR1 is LNHDA and CDR2 SQIVND (reference sequence). CDR3 length equals 14 residues. V lost 3 bases, J lost 5 bases, and 13 bases lay in between. The DNA of the CDR3 is TGTGCCAGTAGTATTTACCTTCGAGGGTATGGCTACACCTTC. It is translated as CASSIYLRGYGYTF.

This rearrangement joins TRBV9 to TRBJ1-1; D remains ambiguous. CDR3 size: 14 residues. Trimming removed 1 base at V and 1 base at J, with 8 bases between. Germline V gene lookup returns CDR1 SGDLS and CDR2 YYNGEE. The CDR3 is CASSVQVSNTEAFF. In nucleotides, the CDR3 is TGTGCCAGCAGCGTACAGGTTTCGAACACTGAAGCTTTCTTT.

The chain has TRBV11-2 and TRBJ1-4, with TRBD1 matching over 7 bases. The CDR3 spans 15 residues. The junction had 6 bases not matched to a gene; V was cut back by 4 bases and J by 4 bases. CDR1 and CDR2 from the germline V gene are SGHAT and FQNNGV. The CDR3 DNA reads as TGTGCCAGCAGCTCGGCGGGACAGTTTAATGAAAAACTGTTTTTT. Residues: CASSSAGQFNEKLFF.

This rearrangement joins TRBV6-5 to TRBJ1-4; weak D call: TRBD1 (6 bases). V was cut by 4 bases and J by 2 bases, with 11 bases left in between. CDR3 length: 15 residues. The germline V gene encodes CDR1 MNHEY and CDR2 SVGAGI. The CDR3 protein is CASSSPRGTNEKLFF. CDR3 nucleotide sequence: TGTGCCAGCAGTTCTCCCAGGGGCACTAATGAAAAACTGTTTTTT.

The chain joins TRBV30 to TRBJ1-2; D might be TRBD1 (5 bases). This CDR3 is built from 11 residues. Trimming left V 5 bases short and J 6 bases short, with 10 bases between. Germline assignment: CDR1 GTSNPN and CDR2 SVGIG (reference sequence). CDR3 sequence: CAWHVGDGYTF. As DNA, the CDR3 is TGTGCCTGGCATGTGGGGGATGGCTACACCTTC.

The CDR3 DNA reads TGTGCCAGCAGCTTTGGGGGGTCTGCTGCTGAAGCTTTCTTT. Translating gives CASSFGGSAAEAFF. This chain links TRBV7-8 with TRBJ1-1, with D possibly matching TRBD1 (5 bases). V lost 3 bases and J lost 6, with 14 bases in between. Germline lookup yields CDR1 SGHVS and CDR2 FQNEAQ. The CDR3 runs to 14 residues.

J is TRBJ1-2 and V is TRBV2; no reliable D call. V was trimmed by 9 bases and J by 5 bases, leaving 19 bases between them. Germline V lookup: CDR1 SNHLY, CDR2 FYNNEI. The CDR3 spans 14 residues. The CDR3 loop reads CARLSVGAEYGYTF. The CDR3 nucleotides read TGTGCCAGGCTATCGGTAGGAGCCGAGTATGGCTACACCTTC.

The chain employs TRBV2 and TRBJ1-1, with D hard to call. The length of the CDR3 is 14 residues. The V gene lost 6 bases and the J gene lost 1 base, with 12 bases spanning the gap. Germline values: CDR1 SNHLY, CDR2 FYNNEI. The CDR3 nucleotides read TGTGCCAGCAGACCAGCGGAGGGGAACACTGAAGCTTTCTTT. It translates to CASRPAEGNTEAFF.

The V call is TRBV28, the J call TRBJ2-2; D might be TRBD2 (6 bases). There are 14 residues in the CDR3. The V end was cut by 6 bases, the J end by 1 base, with 9 bases between. The germline V gene encodes CDR1 MDHEN and CDR2 SYDVKM. The CDR3 sequence is CASRYGGNTGELFF. CDR3 sequence (DNA): TGTGCCAGCAGGTACGGGGGGAACACCGGGGAGCTGTTTTTT.

The rearrangement joins TRBV29-1 to TRBJ1-1, with 10 positions matching TRBD1. The CDR3 has 16 residues. Germline trimming cut 3 bases from V and 4 bases from J; bases unmatched to any gene: 11. Per germline, CDR1 SQVTM and CDR2 ANQGSEA. The CDR3 here is CSVETTGGLRSTEAFF. DNA of the CDR3: TGCAGCGTTGAGACGACAGGGGGCTTAAGGAGCACTGAAGCTTTCTTT.

This chain joins TRBV5-1 and TRBJ1-1, with D perhaps TRBD1 (5 bases). The germline gives CDR1 SGHRS, CDR2 YFSETQ. V was clipped by 3 bases and J by 6 bases, with 9 bases between them. This CDR3 comprises 12 residues. The DNA of the CDR3 is TGCGCCAGCAGCTGGGGCGGGGCTGAAGCTTTCTTT. Translated, it gives CASSWGGAEAFF.

This sequence joins TRBV9 and TRBJ2-7; TRBD2 matches 8 bases. Germline V CDR1 and CDR2: SGDLS, YYNGEE. V was pared by 3 bases and J by 5 bases, with 16 bases of the junction left unmatched. CDR3 length: 17 residues. The CDR3 sequence: CASSGRQTLAGWHEQYF. CDR3 nucleotides: TGTGCCAGCAGCGGGAGACAGACTTTAGCGGGATGGCACGAGCAGTACTTC.

V and J are TRBV25-1 and TRBJ2-1; the match to TRBD2 covers 9 bases. The CDR3 is 14 residues long. The V gene end was trimmed by 6 bases and the J gene end by 10 bases; junction bases not matched to a gene: 10. Germline assignment: CDR1 MGHDK and CDR2 SYGVNS. The CDR3 here is CASRGAGGILEQFF. As DNA, the CDR3 is TGTGCCAGCAGAGGGGCGGGGGGGATTTTGGAGCAGTTCTTC.

V usage is TRBV7-8 and J usage is TRBJ2-1; 9 bases match TRBD1. J was trimmed by 1 base and V by 5 bases; bases with no gene match: 9. Germline-derived CDR1 and CDR2 are SGHVS and FQNEAQ. The CDR3 has 17 residues. The CDR3 loop reads CASSTPRDRASYNEQFF. The CDR3 DNA reads TGTGCCAGCAGCACACCCCGGGACAGGGCGTCCTACAATGAGCAGTTCTTC. Based on the CDR3 plus reference TRBV7-8 and TRBJ2-1, the full variable domain is GAGVSQSPRYKVAKRGQDVALRCDPISGHVSLFWYQQALGQGPEFLTYFQNEAQLDKSGLPSDRFFAERPEGSVSTLKIQRTQQEDSAVYLCASSTPRDRASYNEQFFGPGTRLTVL.

The chain recombines TRBV7-2 with TRBJ2-7, with 7 bases that match TRBD1. The V gene's germline CDR1 is SGHTA and CDR2 FQGNSA. The length of the CDR3 is 13 residues. After removal of 1 base from V and 11 bases from J, the junction contained 8 bases not matched to a gene. The CDR3 DNA sequence: TGTGCCAGCAGCTTAGGGGGGACAGCCGGAAAGTACTTC. It is translated as CASSLGGTAGKYF.

The chain uses TRBV6-5 and TRBJ2-7; perhaps D is TRBD1 or TRBD2 (5 bases each). Germline loops: CDR1 MNHEY, CDR2 SVGAGI. Trimming took off 5 bases at V and 5 bases at J, with 16 bases between the two ends. This CDR3 is built from 14 residues. CDR3 sequence reads: CASSTPTGGHEQYF. Here the CDR3 DNA reads TGTGCCAGCAGTACGCCAACAGGAGGCCACGAGCAGTACTTC.

This chain connects TRBV29-1 to TRBJ2-5; 9 bases map to TRBD1. The V and J ends lost 5 bases and 1 base, in that order; junction bases with no gene match: 8. The CDR3 runs 15 residues. The germline gives CDR1 SQVTM, CDR2 ANQGSEA. The CDR3 coding sequence is TGCAGCGTTAATGACAGGGGGACAGGCCAAGAGACCCAGTACTTC. Protein: CSVNDRGTGQETQYF.

The chain is built from TRBV7-2 and TRBJ1-2; TRBD1 agrees at 8 bases. Per germline, CDR1 SGHTA and CDR2 FQGNSA. The CDR3 spans 15 residues. V was pared by 4 bases and J by 2 bases, with 6 bases of the junction left unmatched. CDR3 DNA: TGTGCCAGCAGCTATCCCGGGACAGGAAACTATGGCTACACCTTC. Translation: CASSYPGTGNYGYTF.

The chain is built from TRBV27 and TRBJ2-3; tentatively, D is TRBD1 or TRBD2 (5 bases each). The CDR3 length is 14 residues. Germline lookup yields CDR1 MNHEY and CDR2 SMNVEV (reference sequence). The ends were cut back, 5 bases at V and 6 bases at J, with 15 bases in the middle. The CDR3 reads CASSKGDPRDTQYF. The DNA for the CDR3 is TGTGCCAGCAGTAAAGGGGACCCACGTGATACGCAGTATTTT.